Given below is one TCR beta chain in context. These data belong to a study of long-term antiretroviral therapy in people with HIV. At survey level, the immunoSEQ assay was run in its v3.0 version. Data came from immunoSEQ multiplex PCR; TCRdb stores just in-frame clones and leaves some out. The data contain fewer than 20,000 clones, roughly nine tenths of them singletons. Trimming stripped 3 bases from V and 2 bases from J, with 14 bases between. Germline CDR1 reads SGDLS; CDR2 reads YYNGEE. The CDR3 runs to 15 residues. The chain uses TRBV9 and TRBJ1-1; no clear D gene. This TCR was recovered from a man over 45 with HIV. The sample consisted of unsorted PBMCs, taken 4.2 years after starting antiretroviral therapy. For the CDR3, the DNA is TGTGCCAGCAGCGCCGATTACACATTTAACACTGAAGCTTTCTTT. Its translation: CASSADYTFNTEAFF.